This T cell receptor (beta chain) came from a study of T cell changes during pregnancy in multiple sclerosis. CDR3 size: 17 residues. The V gene's germline CDR1 is SGHRS and CDR2 YFSETQ. J gave up 6 bases and V 2 bases, and 11 bases lay outside the gene matches. Only one count was recorded for this clone. Clones were read by immunoSEQ multiplex PCR, and TCRdb kept only the in-frame ones, dropping some. This sample has roughly 36,000 clones, with approximately 90% found just once. This specimen consisted of peripheral blood, obtained in the second trimester of pregnancy. The chain is built from TRBV5-1 and TRBJ2-3; 11 bases line up with TRBD2. This receptor was identified in a female donor in good health, enrolled as a control in a pregnancy study. The CDR3 is CASSFGLLAGGWDTQYF. The CDR3 DNA sequence: TGCGCCAGCAGCTTTGGCCTCCTAGCGGGAGGATGGGATACGCAGTATTTT.